This T cell receptor beta chain was documented in a study of shared clonotypes between healthy human individuals. Per the germline V gene, CDR1 is SGHTA and CDR2 is FQGNSA. This CDR3 has 14 amino acids. With 5 bases removed from V and 0 bases from J, the gap between germline ends came to 11 bases. Every subset had its genomic DNA shared out evenly among several immunoSEQ plates. Some 29,000 T cell genomes (about 210 ng DNA) went into each sorted-subset replicate. TCRdb's table, derived via immunoSEQ multiplex PCR, lists solely in-frame clones and lacks some. The table shows about 2.4 million clones, with roughly 93% occurring only once.

The receptor comes from a man younger than 35 in good health. Some clones in this sample may be carry-over from other donors' samples. The source material was naive CD4+ T cells from PBMCs. The sample's subset: CD45RA+ positively selected. The J gene is TRBJ2-7, the V gene TRBV7-2; D is undetermined. The CDR3: CASSKSRASYEQYF. The CDR3 nucleotides read TGTGCCAGCAGCAAGAGTCGGGCCTCCTACGAGCAGTACTTC. Drawing the rest from reference TRBV7-2 and TRBJ2-7, the complete variable domain is GAGVSQSPSNKVTEKGKDVELRCDPISGHTALYWYRQSLGQGLEFLIYFQGNSAPDKSGLPSDRFSAERTGGSVSTLTIQRTQQEDSAVYLCASSKSRASYEQYFGPGTRLTVT.